These T cell receptor beta chains were read from a single sample in a study of blood T cell repertoires in COVID-19. TCRdb keeps only in-frame clones here, not all; method: immunoSEQ multiplex PCR. The sample has under 200,000 clones, around 90% seen once. The sample taken for sequencing was peripheral blood. All receptors come from a man aged 55 to 69 with active or convalescent COVID-19. CDR3s include the opening cysteine and the closing phenylalanine or tryptophan. The D gene is left open where the match is weak. Clone size is given for some rows only: seen once, a few or many times, or a class if the clone is expanded.

>-|TRBJ2-7|TRBV5-1|-
CASSLVAGTSYEQYF
TGCGCCAGCAGCTTGGTCGCCGGGACAAGCTACGAGCAGTACTTC
>-|TRBJ1-2|TRBV6-1|-
CASSETGDPYGYTF
TGTGCCAGCAGTGAGACAGGAGACCCCTATGGCTACACCTTC
>-|TRBJ1-1|TRBV6-1|-
CASSEAGTTHTEAFF
TGTGCCAGCAGTGAAGCCGGGACAACACACACTGAAGCTTTCTTT
>TRBD2|TRBJ2-3|TRBV6-6|-
CASSYPVAGGPDTQYF
TGTGCCAGCAGTTACCCGGTAGCGGGGGGGCCAGATACGCAGTATTTT
>TRBD2|TRBJ2-2|TRBV5-1|-
CASSLDPRGGALGELFF
TGCGCCAGCAGCTTGGATCCTCGCGGGGGGGCTCTTGGGGAGCTGTTTTTT
>-|TRBJ1-4|TRBV9|-
CASSVGGLNEKLFF
TGTGCCAGCAGCGTAGGCGGCCTTAATGAAAAACTGTTTTTT
>TRBD2|TRBJ2-3|TRBV30|-
CAWSRPGRGGTDTQYF
TGTGCCTGGAGTCGCCCAGGGCGGGGGGGCACAGATACGCAGTATTTT
>TRBD1|TRBJ1-2|TRBV5-1|-
CASSLGQGLYGYTF
TGCGCCAGCAGCTTGGGACAGGGACTTTATGGCTACACCTTC
>TRBD1|TRBJ2-7|TRBV9|-
CASSVGGQGTYEQYF
TGTGCCAGCAGCGTAGGGGGACAGGGAACCTACGAGCAGTACTTC
>-|TRBJ2-2|TRBV18|-
CASSPQQGNTGELFF
TGTGCCAGCTCACCCCAACAGGGGAACACCGGGGAGCTGTTTTTT
>TRBD2|TRBJ2-2|TRBV18|few
CASSRRTSGVTGELFF
TGTGCCAGCTCCCGCAGGACTAGCGGGGTCACCGGGGAGCTGTTTTTT
>TRBD2|TRBJ2-2|TRBV7-6|-
CASSWSGGAGYTGELFF
TGTGCCAGCAGCTGGAGCGGGGGGGCCGGTTACACCGGGGAGCTGTTTTTT
>-|TRBJ2-3|TRBV2|few
CASSGQGSTDTQYF
TGTGCCAGCAGTGGGCAGGGGAGCACAGATACGCAGTATTTT
>-|TRBJ2-2|TRBV6-1|-
CASSLGEEYTGELFF
TGTGCCAGCAGCCTAGGGGAGGAATACACCGGGGAGCTGTTTTTT
>-|TRBJ1-2|TRBV7-9|-
CASSLNEGANYGYTF
TGTGCCAGCAGCTTAAACGAGGGGGCTAACTATGGCTACACCTTC
>-|TRBJ1-2|TRBV6-5|-
CASSYSSARGYGYTF
TGTGCCAGCAGTTACTCGTCGGCCAGGGGATATGGCTACACCTTC
>TRBD1|TRBJ1-2|TRBV6-2/TRBV6-3|once
CASSYSGQLINYGYTF
TGTGCCAGCAGTTACTCGGGACAGTTAATTAACTATGGCTACACCTTC
>-|TRBJ1-5|TRBV4-1|-
CASSQVLGGQPQHF
TGCGCCAGCAGCCAAGTCCTGGGGGGACAGCCCCAGCATTTT
>TRBD2|TRBJ2-7|TRBV11-2|-
CASSSGTSGAIYEQYF
TGTGCCAGCAGCTCCGGGACTAGCGGGGCGATCTACGAGCAGTACTTC
>TRBD1|TRBJ1-2|TRBV3-1/TRBV3-2|-
CASSQGTGRYGYTF
TGTGCCAGCAGCCAAGGGACAGGTCGCTATGGCTACACCTTC
>TRBD1|TRBJ1-3|TRBV19|-
CASTPGQGSGNTIYF
TGTGCCAGTACCCCCGGACAGGGCTCTGGAAACACCATATATTTT
>TRBD1|TRBJ1-3|TRBV9|-
CASSVDRGGNTIYF
TGTGCCAGCAGCGTAGACAGGGGTGGAAACACCATATATTTT
>-|TRBJ2-1|TRBV13|once
CASSFYGGGTGNEQFF
TGTGCCAGCAGCTTTTACGGCGGGGGCACGGGGAATGAGCAGTTCTTC
>-|TRBJ1-2|TRBV5-4|-
CASSFYRASNYGYTF
TGTGCCAGCAGCTTCTACAGGGCGTCTAACTATGGCTACACCTTC
>-|TRBJ1-1|TRBV29-1|-
CSVEGTDGGNAEAFF
TGCAGCGTTGAAGGGACAGATGGGGGAAACGCTGAAGCTTTCTTT
>-|TRBJ1-2|TRBV7-9|-
CASQVRNSLNGYTF
TGTGCCAGCCAGGTTCGGAACAGCCTAAATGGCTACACCTTC
>-|TRBJ2-1|TRBV2|-
CASSVGPFDEQFF
TGTGCCAGCAGTGTGGGGCCTTTTGATGAGCAGTTCTTC
>-|TRBJ2-1|TRBV9|-
CASSVAGAFYNEQFF
TGTGCCAGCAGCGTAGCAGGGGCATTCTACAATGAGCAGTTCTTC
>-|TRBJ2-1|TRBV9|-
CASSVGDGRSSYNEQFF
TGTGCCAGCAGCGTTGGTGACGGTAGGAGCTCCTACAATGAGCAGTTCTTC